These T cell receptor beta chains were read from a single sample in a study of cytomegalovirus exposure and HLA in healthy donors. Clones were sequenced by immunoSEQ multiplex PCR, and TCRdb holds only the in-frame ones, with some missing. The table includes 70,000 to 95,000 clones, 70% to 85% detected once. Sample: PBMCs. The receptors originated from a man aged 30 to 45 in good health and CMV-seropositive. Each CDR3 is given with its conserved first and last residue. Each record gives: D gene, V gene, J gene, CDR3 length, CDR3 protein. A D gene is named only where the DNA matches it firmly.

.	TRBV5-6	TRBJ1-6	16	CASSSSPQGYNSPLHF
.	TRBV7-2	TRBJ2-5	14	CASSRRTGSETQYF
.	TRBV5-6	TRBJ2-7	13	CASRQGLGYEQYF
.	TRBV19	TRBJ1-1	14	CASSMTLRSTEAFF
.	TRBV10-3	TRBJ2-6	16	CAISKSRLSGANVLTF
TRBD2	TRBV25-1	TRBJ2-6	17	CASSQSGGASGANVLTF
.	TRBV28	TRBJ1-5	20	CASSLTHRLSPGYGNQPQHF
.	TRBV28	TRBJ2-7	13	CASSFHSRYEQYF
.	TRBV5-1	TRBJ2-1	15	CASSLPLVGFNEQFF
TRBD2	TRBV11-2	TRBJ2-1	16	CASSVGTSGRYNEQFF
TRBD2	TRBV4-2	TRBJ2-1	17	CASSQILAGISYNEQFF
.	TRBV15	TRBJ2-1	17	CATSRGPQGRHYNEQFF
.	TRBV19	TRBJ2-7	15	CASSLRRDRPYEQYF
TRBD2	TRBV28	TRBJ2-7	17	CASSFPPLAGGRYEQYF
.	TRBV7-9	TRBJ1-5	13	CASSLGEYQPQHF
.	TRBV28	TRBJ1-5	13	CASSLRVGQPQHF
.	TRBV7-9	TRBJ2-3	12	CASSGTRGTQYF
.	TRBV6-1	TRBJ1-4	14	CASNAGRGGGKLFF
TRBD2	TRBV25-1	TRBJ2-1	14	CASRTSGGSDEQFF
TRBD2	TRBV14	TRBJ2-3	20	CASSQDRDEGGLAFSDTQYF
.	TRBV5-6	TRBJ2-3	17	CASSLRRSQLSPDTQYF
.	TRBV6-1	TRBJ1-5	15	CASSVNRDRNQPQHF
.	TRBV20-1	TRBJ2-3	11	CSASTGNTQYF
TRBD1	TRBV10-3	TRBJ1-1	13	CAIRGRGLTEAFF
.	TRBV6-1	TRBJ1-1	13	CASSRSLITEAFF
.	TRBV29-1	TRBJ1-1	15	CSARGGLDFGTEAFF
TRBD1	TRBV11-2	TRBJ1-1	14	CASSSLNRGTEAFF
.	TRBV28	TRBJ2-7	13	CASSSRQTHEQYF
TRBD2	TRBV7-9	TRBJ2-4	13	CASSGVTSAIQYF
TRBD2	TRBV5-1	TRBJ2-7	13	CASSRTSAHEQYF
.	TRBV6-1	TRBJ1-3	12	CASSESPGTIYF
TRBD1	TRBV18	TRBJ2-2	14	CASSQGQGAGELFF
TRBD1	TRBV7-3	TRBJ2-7	15	CASSPPDRAPYEQYF
TRBD1	TRBV11-2	TRBJ1-1	17	CASSRDSREKGYTEAFF
TRBD1	TRBV19	TRBJ1-6	14	CASSPTGTKSPLHF
TRBD1	TRBV25-1	TRBJ1-1	13	CASSTGGRTEAFF
TRBD1	TRBV4-3	TRBJ1-1	14	CASSRDSLGTEAFF
.	TRBV9	TRBJ2-3	14	CASSVSGRTDTQYF
TRBD2	TRBV7-9	TRBJ2-1	13	CASSPSGGGEQFF
.	TRBV6-6	TRBJ1-4	13	CASSLRVAEKLFF
TRBD1	TRBV5-1	TRBJ2-3	16	CASRLRQGPTTDTQYF
.	TRBV14	TRBJ2-5	14	CASSQVAAQETQYF
TRBD2	TRBV5-4	TRBJ2-1	18	CASSLELRTSGRSHEQFF
.	TRBV5-1	TRBJ1-6	14	CASSLGQSNSPLHF
.	TRBV5-1	TRBJ1-1	15	CASSSGLYMNTEAFF